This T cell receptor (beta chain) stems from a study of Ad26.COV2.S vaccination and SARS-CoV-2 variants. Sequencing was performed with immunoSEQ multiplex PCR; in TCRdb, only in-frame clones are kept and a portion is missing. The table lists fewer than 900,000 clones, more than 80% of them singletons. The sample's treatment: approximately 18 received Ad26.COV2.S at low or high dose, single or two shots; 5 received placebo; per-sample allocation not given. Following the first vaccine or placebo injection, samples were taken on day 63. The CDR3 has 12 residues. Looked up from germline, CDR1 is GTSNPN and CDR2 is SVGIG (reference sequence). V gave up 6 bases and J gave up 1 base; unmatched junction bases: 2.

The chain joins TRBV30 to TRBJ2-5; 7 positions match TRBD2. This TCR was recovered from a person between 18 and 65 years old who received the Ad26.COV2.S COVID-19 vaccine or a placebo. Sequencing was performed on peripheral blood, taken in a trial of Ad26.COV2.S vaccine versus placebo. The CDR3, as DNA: TGTGCCTGCGGGAGGCCCCAAGAGACCCAGTACTTC. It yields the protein CACGRPQETQYF.